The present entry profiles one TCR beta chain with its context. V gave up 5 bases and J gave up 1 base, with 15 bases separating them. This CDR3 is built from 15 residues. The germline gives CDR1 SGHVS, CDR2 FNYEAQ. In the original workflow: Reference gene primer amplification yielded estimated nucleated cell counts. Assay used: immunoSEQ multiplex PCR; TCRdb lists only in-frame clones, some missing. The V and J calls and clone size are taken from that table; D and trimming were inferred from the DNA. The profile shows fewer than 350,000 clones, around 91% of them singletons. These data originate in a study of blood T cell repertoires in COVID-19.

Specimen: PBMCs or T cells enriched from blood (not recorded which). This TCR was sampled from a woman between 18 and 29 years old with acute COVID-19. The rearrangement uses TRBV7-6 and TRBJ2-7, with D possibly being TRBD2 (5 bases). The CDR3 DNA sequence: TGTGCCAGCAGCCCTCAAAGCGGCCCTTCCTACGAGCAGTACTTC. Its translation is CASSPQSGPSYEQYF. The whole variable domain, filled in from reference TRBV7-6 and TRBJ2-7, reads GAGVSQSPRYKVTKRGQDVALRCDPISGHVSLYWYRQALGQGPEFLTYFNYEAQQDKSGLPNDRFSAERPEGSISTLTIQRTEQRDSAMYRCASSPQSGPSYEQYFGPGTRLTVT.